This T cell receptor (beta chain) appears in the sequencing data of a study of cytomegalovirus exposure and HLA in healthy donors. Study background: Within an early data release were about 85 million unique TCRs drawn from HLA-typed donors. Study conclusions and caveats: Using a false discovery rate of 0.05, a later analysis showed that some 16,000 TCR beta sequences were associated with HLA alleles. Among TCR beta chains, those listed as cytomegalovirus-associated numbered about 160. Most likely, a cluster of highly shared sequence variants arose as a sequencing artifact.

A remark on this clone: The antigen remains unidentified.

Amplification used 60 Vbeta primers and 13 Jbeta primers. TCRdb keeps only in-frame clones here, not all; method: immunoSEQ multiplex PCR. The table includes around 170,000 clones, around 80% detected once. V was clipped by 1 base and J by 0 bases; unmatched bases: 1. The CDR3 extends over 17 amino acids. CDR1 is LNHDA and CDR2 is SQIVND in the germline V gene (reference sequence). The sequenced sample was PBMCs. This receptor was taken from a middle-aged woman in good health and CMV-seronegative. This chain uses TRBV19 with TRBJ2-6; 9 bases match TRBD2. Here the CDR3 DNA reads TGTGCCAGTAGTATAGGTAGCGGGAGCTCTGGGGCCAACGTCCTGACTTTC. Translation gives CASSIGSGSSGANVLTF.